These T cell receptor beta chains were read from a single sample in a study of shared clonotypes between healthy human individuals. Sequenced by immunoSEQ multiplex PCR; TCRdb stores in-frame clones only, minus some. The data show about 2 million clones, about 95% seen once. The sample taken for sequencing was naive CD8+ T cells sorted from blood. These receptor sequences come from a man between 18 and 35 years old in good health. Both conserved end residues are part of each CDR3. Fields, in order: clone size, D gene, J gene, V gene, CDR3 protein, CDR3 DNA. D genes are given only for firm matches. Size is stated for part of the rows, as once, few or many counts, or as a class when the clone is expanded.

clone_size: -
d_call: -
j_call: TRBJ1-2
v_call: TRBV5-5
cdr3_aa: CASSPGAGMSGYTF
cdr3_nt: TGTGCCAGCAGCCCAGGCGCGGGAATGAGTGGCTACACCTTC

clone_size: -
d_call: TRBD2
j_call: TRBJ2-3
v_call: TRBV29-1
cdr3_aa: CSVEGTSGRKLTDTQYF
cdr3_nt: TGCAGCGTTGAGGGGACTAGCGGGAGAAAACTGACAGATACGCAGTATTTT

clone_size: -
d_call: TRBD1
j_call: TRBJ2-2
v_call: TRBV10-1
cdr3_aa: CASSPGQGEWAGELFF
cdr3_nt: TGCGCCAGCAGCCCCGGACAGGGAGAATGGGCCGGGGAGCTGTTTTTT

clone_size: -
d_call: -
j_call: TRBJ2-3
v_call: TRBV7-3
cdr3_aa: CASSPAIASTDTQYF
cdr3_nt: TGTGCCAGCAGCCCCGCAATCGCTTCCACAGATACGCAGTATTTT

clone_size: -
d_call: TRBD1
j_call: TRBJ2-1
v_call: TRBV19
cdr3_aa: CASSSFGQAHPEFF
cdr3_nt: TGTGCCAGTAGTTCTTTTGGACAGGCCCACCCCGAGTTCTTC

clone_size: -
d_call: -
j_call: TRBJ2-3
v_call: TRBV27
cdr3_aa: CASSPRTPVMDTQYF
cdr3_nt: TGTGCCAGCAGTCCCCGGACCCCGGTGATGGATACGCAGTATTTT

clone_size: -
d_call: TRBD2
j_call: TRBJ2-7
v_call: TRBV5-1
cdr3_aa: CASSLSGSPYYEQYF
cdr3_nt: TGCGCCAGCAGCCTTAGCGGGAGTCCCTACTACGAGCAGTACTTC

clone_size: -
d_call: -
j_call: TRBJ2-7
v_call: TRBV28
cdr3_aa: CASNDGSYEQYF
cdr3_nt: TGTGCCAGCAACGACGGCTCCTACGAGCAGTACTTC

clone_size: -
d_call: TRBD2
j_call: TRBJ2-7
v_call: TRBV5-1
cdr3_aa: CASSQRLAGDEQYF
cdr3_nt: TGCGCCAGCAGCCAACGACTAGCGGGAGACGAGCAGTACTTC

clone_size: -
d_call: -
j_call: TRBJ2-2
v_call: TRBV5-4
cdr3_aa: CASSWGDGELFF
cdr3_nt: TGTGCCAGCAGCTGGGGCGACGGGGAGCTGTTTTTT

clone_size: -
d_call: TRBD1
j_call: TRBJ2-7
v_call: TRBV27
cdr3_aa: CASSYRTGSYEQYF
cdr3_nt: TGTGCCAGCAGTTACCGGACAGGGTCCTACGAGCAGTACTTC

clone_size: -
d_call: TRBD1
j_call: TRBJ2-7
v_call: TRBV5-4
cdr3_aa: CASSLGQGGVYEQYF
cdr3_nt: TGTGCCAGCAGCTTAGGACAGGGGGGAGTCTACGAGCAGTACTTC

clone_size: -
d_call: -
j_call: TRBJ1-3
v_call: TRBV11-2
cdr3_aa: CASSLDRGSGNTIYF
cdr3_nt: TGTGCCAGCAGCTTAGATCGGGGTTCTGGAAACACCATATATTTT

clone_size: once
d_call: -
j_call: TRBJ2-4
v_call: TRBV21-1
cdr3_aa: CASSLRAPRTGEDKNIQYF
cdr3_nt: TGTGCCAGCAGCCTCCGAGCTCCCCGTACAGGGGAAGACAAAAACATTCAGTACTTC

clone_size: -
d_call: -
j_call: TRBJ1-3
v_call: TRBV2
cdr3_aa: CASRQEFFGNTIYF
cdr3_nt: TGTGCCAGCAGACAGGAATTCTTTGGAAACACCATATATTTT

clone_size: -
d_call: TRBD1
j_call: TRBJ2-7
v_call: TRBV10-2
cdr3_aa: CASSAGGSYEQYF
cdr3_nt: TGCGCCAGCAGTGCAGGGGGTTCCTACGAGCAGTACTTC

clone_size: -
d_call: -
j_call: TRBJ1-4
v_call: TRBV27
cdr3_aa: CASSFYGTEEKLFF
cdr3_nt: TGTGCCAGCAGTTTTTATGGGACCGAAGAAAAACTGTTTTTT

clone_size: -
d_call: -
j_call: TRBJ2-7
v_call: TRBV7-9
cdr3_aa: CASSRDGSEQYF
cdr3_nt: TGTGCCAGCAGCCGGGACGGCTCCGAGCAGTACTTC

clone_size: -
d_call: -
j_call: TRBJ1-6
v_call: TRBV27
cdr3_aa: CASSLSTLGGDSPLHF
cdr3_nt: TGTGCCAGCAGTTTATCGACCCTCGGAGGGGATTCACCCCTCCACTTT

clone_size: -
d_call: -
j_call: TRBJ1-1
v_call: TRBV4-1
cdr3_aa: CASSQAGQSSEAFF
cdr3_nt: TGCGCCAGCAGCCAAGCCGGACAGTCTAGTGAAGCTTTCTTT

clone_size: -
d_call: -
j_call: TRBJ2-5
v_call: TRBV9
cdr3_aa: CASSGHERDPGTQYF
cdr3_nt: TGTGCCAGCAGTGGACACGAGAGAGACCCAGGGACCCAGTACTTC

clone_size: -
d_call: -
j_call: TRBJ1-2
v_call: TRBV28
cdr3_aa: CASSFDPDYGYTF
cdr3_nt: TGTGCCAGCAGTTTCGACCCGGACTACGGCTACACCTTC

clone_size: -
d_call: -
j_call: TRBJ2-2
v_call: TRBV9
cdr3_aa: CASSVVLSTGELFF
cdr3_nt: TGTGCCAGCAGCGTAGTACTGAGCACCGGGGAGCTGTTTTTT

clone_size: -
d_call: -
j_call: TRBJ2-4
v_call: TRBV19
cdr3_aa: CASSMEGVLAKNIQYF
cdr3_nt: TGTGCCAGTAGTATGGAAGGGGTGCTAGCCAAAAACATTCAGTACTTC

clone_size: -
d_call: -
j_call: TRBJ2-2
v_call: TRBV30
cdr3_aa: CAWSWGTGELFF
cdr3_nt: TGTGCCTGGAGTTGGGGGACCGGGGAGCTGTTTTTT

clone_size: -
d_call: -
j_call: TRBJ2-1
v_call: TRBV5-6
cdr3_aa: CASSLAIQGFNEQFF
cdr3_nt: TGTGCCAGCAGCTTGGCCATCCAAGGATTCAATGAGCAGTTCTTC

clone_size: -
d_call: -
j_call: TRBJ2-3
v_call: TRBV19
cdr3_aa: CASSMVGPKIDTQYF
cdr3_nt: TGTGCCAGTAGTATGGTGGGGCCTAAAATCGATACGCAGTATTTT

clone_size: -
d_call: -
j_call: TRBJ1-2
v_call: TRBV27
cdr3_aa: CASSLRGGVGYTF
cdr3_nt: TGTGCCAGCAGTTTAAGGGGGGGAGTTGGCTACACCTTC

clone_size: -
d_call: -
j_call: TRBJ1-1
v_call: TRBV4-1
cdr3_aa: CASSQVPGTEAFF
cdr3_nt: TGCGCCAGCAGCCAAGTTCCCGGCACTGAAGCTTTCTTT

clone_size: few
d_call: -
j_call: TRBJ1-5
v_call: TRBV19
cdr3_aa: CASSSERVEQPQHF
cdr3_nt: TGTGCCAGTAGTAGCGAGCGTGTCGAACAGCCCCAGCATTTT

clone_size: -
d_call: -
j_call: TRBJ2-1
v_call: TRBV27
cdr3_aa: CASSPLSPGGSNEQFF
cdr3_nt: TGTGCCAGCAGTCCCCTATCCCCAGGGGGGTCTAATGAGCAGTTCTTC

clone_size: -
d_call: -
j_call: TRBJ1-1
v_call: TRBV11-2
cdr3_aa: CASTPLVREEGEAFF
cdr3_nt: TGTGCCAGCACCCCCCTTGTGAGGGAGGAGGGTGAAGCTTTCTTT

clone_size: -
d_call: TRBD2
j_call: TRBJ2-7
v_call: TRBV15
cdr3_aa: CATRGLAGPQQYF
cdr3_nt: TGTGCCACCCGGGGACTAGCGGGTCCCCAGCAGTACTTC

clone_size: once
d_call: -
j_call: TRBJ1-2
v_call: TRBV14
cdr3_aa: CASSQSQGHGYTF
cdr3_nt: TGTGCCAGCAGCCAAAGCCAGGGGCATGGCTACACCTTC

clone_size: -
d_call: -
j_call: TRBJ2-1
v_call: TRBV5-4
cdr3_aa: CASSLEDHNEQFF
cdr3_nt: TGTGCCAGCAGCTTGGAAGACCACAATGAGCAGTTCTTC

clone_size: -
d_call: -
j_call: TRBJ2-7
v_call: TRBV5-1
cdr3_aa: CASSLSLNYEQYF
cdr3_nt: TGCGCCAGCAGCTTGAGCCTAAACTACGAGCAGTACTTC

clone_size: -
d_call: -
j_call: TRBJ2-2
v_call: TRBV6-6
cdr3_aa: CASSPPANLNTGELFF
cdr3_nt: TGTGCCAGCAGTCCCCCAGCGAACCTAAACACCGGGGAGCTGTTTTTT

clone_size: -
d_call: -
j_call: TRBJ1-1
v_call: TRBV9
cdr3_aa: CASSVEGLGTEAFF
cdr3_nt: TGTGCCAGCAGCGTGGAGGGTCTTGGGACTGAAGCTTTCTTT

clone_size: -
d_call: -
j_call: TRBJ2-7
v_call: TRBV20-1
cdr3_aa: CSDSSTYEQYF
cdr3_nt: TGCAGTGACTCTAGCACCTACGAGCAGTACTTC

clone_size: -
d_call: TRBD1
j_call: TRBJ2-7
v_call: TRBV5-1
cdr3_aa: CASSLGQGYYEQYF
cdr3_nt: TGCGCCAGCAGCTTGGGACAGGGTTACTACGAGCAGTACTTC

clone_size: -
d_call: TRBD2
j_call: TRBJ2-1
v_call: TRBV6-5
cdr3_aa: CASSPLAGENNEQFF
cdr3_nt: TGTGCCAGCAGTCCCCTAGCGGGAGAAAACAATGAGCAGTTCTTC

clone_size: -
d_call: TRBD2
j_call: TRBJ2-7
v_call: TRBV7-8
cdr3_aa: CASSLLGGTSGYEQYF
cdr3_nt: TGTGCCAGCAGCTTACTAGGGGGGACTAGCGGCTACGAGCAGTACTTC

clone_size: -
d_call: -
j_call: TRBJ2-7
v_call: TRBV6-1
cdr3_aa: CASSSGAPLEQYF
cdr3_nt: TGTGCCAGCAGTTCAGGGGCCCCCCTCGAGCAGTACTTC

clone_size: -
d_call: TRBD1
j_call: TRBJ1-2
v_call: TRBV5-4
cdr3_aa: CASSLAEGARGYTF
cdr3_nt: TGTGCCAGCAGCTTGGCCGAGGGGGCAAGAGGCTACACCTTC

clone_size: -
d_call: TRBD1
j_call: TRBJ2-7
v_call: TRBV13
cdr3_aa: CASSLAGQGFHEQYF
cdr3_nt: TGTGCCAGCAGCTTAGCGGGACAGGGATTCCACGAGCAGTACTTC

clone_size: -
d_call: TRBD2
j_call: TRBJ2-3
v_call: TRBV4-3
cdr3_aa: CASSQWTSGSSEGTDTQYF
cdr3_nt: TGCGCCAGCAGCCAATGGACTAGCGGGAGCAGTGAGGGCACAGATACGCAGTATTTT

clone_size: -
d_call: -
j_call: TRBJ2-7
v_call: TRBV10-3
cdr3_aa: CAISETSSQEQYF
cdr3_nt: TGTGCCATCAGCGAAACGTCGAGTCAAGAGCAGTACTTC

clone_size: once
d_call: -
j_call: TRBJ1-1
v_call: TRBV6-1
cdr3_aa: CASSVPGVMNTEAFF
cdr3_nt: TGTGCCAGCAGTGTACCAGGGGTCATGAACACTGAAGCTTTCTTT

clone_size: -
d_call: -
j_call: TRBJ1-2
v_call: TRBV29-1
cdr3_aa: CSVEHNGYTF
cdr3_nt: TGCAGCGTTGAACACAATGGCTACACCTTC

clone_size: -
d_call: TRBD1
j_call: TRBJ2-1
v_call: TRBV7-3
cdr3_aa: CASSLGTGYNEQFF
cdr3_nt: TGTGCCAGCAGCCTAGGGACAGGGTACAATGAGCAGTTCTTC

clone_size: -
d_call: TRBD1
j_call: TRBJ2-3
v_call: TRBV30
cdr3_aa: CAGTGTGIADTQYF
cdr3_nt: TGTGCCGGGACCGGGACAGGGATCGCAGATACGCAGTATTTT

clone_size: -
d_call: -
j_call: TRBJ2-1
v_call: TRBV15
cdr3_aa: CATSRDRYNEQFF
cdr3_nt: TGTGCCACCAGCAGAGATCGGTACAATGAGCAGTTCTTC

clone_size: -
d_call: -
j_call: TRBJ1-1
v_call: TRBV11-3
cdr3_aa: CASSLDGVKAFF
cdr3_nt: TGTGCCAGCAGCTTAGACGGGGTAAAAGCTTTCTTT

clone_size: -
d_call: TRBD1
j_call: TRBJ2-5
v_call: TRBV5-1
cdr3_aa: CASSSRTGGTIQETQYF
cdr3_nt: TGCGCCAGCAGCTCTCGGACAGGGGGGACTATTCAAGAGACCCAGTACTTC

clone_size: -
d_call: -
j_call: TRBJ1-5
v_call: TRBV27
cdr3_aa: CASSLYPLAQFNQPQHF
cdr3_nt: TGTGCCAGCAGTTTATACCCCCTGGCCCAGTTCAATCAGCCCCAGCATTTT

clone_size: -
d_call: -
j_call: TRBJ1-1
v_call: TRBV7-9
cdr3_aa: CASSLGLTEAFF
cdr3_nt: TGTGCCAGCAGCTTAGGACTAACTGAAGCTTTCTTT

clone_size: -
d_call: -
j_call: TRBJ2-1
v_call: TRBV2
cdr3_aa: CASSGTPGTPNEQFF
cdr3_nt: TGTGCCAGCAGCGGAACCCCCGGGACGCCCAATGAGCAGTTCTTC

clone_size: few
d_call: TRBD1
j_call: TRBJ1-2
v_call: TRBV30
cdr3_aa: CAWKFKGTGGNYGYTF
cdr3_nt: TGTGCCTGGAAATTTAAAGGAACAGGGGGGAACTATGGCTACACCTTC

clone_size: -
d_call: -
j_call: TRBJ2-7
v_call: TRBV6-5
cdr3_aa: CASSYGLTYEQYF
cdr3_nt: TGTGCCAGCAGTTACGGCCTGACCTACGAGCAGTACTTC

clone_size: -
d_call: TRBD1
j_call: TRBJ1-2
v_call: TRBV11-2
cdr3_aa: CASSWDRMHLYGYTF
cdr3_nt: TGTGCCAGCAGTTGGGACAGAATGCACCTCTATGGCTACACCTTC